The subject of this entry is one T cell receptor beta chain. This study enrolled people aged roughly 18 to 90 from 24 US geographic areas. The data are from a study of blood T cell repertoires in COVID-19. CDR3 length: 14 residues. Germline lookup yields CDR1 SQVTM and CDR2 ANQGSEA. Between the trimmed V and J ends, which lost 1 base and 3 bases, there was a span of 10 bases. In the authors' workflow: Cell counts per sample came from amplifying reference gene primers. Some clones are missing from TCRdb's copy, which holds only in-frame ones; the method was immunoSEQ multiplex PCR. V, J and clone size are taken as reported in that table, and D and trimming were inferred from the DNA itself. The sample has about 270,000 clones; about nine tenths are singletons.

This sequence was found in a woman aged 25 to 45 with acute COVID-19. The rearrangement joins TRBV29-1 to TRBJ2-1; tentatively, D is TRBD2 (6 bases). Sequencing input: PBMCs or T cells enriched from blood (not recorded which). DNA for the CDR3: TGCAGCGTTGAAGCGGGAGAACTCTACAATGAGCAGTTCTTC. Residues: CSVEAGELYNEQFF.